This T cell receptor (beta chain) is drawn from a study of cytomegalovirus exposure and HLA in healthy donors. Study observations and caveats: On later analysis, the bulk of CMV-associated TCR beta chains appeared to be HLA-restricted. Reportedly, fewer N-insertions than the approximately 680-donor mean appeared in an Asian-associated ancestry cluster in a later analysis.

In the PCR, 60 Vbeta and 13 Jbeta primers were used. Using immunoSEQ multiplex PCR, the repertoire was profiled, and TCRdb retains in-frame clones only, with some absent. The sample records 100,000 or so clones, around 81% being singletons. About this clone: The antigen is unknown.

Germline V lookup: CDR1 MNHEY, CDR2 SMNVEV (reference sequence). The CDR3 is 13 amino acids. V lost 6 bases and J lost 4; bases outside the gene matches: 4. This chain uses TRBV27 with TRBJ1-2; 8 bases are shared with TRBD1. Material: PBMCs. This clonotype was sampled from a man between 35 and 55 years old in good health and CMV-seropositive. This chain's CDR3 is CASSRDRSYGYTF. The CDR3 bases are TGTGCCAGCAGCCGGGACAGGAGCTATGGCTACACCTTC.